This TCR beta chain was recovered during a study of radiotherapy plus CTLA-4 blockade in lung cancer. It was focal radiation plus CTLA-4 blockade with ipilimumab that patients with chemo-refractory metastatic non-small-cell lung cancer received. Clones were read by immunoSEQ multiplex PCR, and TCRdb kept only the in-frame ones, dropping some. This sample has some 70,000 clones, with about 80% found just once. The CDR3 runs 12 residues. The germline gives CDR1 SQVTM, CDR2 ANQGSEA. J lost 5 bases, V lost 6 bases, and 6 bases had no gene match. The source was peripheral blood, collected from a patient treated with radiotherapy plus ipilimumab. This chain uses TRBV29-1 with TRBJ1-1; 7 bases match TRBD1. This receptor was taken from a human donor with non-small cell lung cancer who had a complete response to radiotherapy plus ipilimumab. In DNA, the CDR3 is TGCAGCGTCGACAGGGCTGGAACTGAAGCTTTCTTT. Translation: CSVDRAGTEAFF.